The clone carrying this T cell receptor (beta chain) has just a few counts. Its antigen is not known. Germline V gene lookup returns CDR1 DFQATT and CDR2 SNEGSKA (reference sequence). V was cut by 0 bases and J by 8 bases, with 16 bases left in between. The CDR3 consists of 14 residues. Time point given: persistent/refractory GD, antithyroid drugs over 5 years with positive TRAb. The authors made the TCR library using RNA they extracted from PBMCs. Building of the TCR beta libraries involved iRepertoire HTBI primers and Arm-PCR of CDR3 regions. Each CDR3 protein is one row after TCRdb ran MiXCR on the multiplex PCR reads. In the table there are about 660,000 distinct CDR3 sequences, roughly 30% of which are singletons. The data were taken from a study of regulatory T cells in long-lasting Graves disease. Study details: Disease was considered persistent Graves' disease after over 5 years of antithyroid drugs (with positive TSH receptor antibodies). Findings of the study overall: Public clonotype sharing was higher in persistent than newly diagnosed patients.

The genes are TRBV20-1 and TRBJ2-5, with D possibly TRBD2 on 6 matching bases. Source: peripheral blood mononuclear cells (PBMCs), taken when the disease was refractory, from a patient treated with antithyroid drugs. The TCR originated in a female donor with Graves disease. The CDR3: CSARDLIAAGTQYF. For the CDR3, the DNA is TGCAGTGCTAGAGATCTGATAGCGGCGGGCACCCAGTACTTC.